The 5 T cell receptor beta chains below all came from one sample that was sequenced in a study of OX40 agonist ivuxolimab in advanced cancers. Repertoires were generated with immunoSEQ multiplex PCR, while TCRdb's copy carries only in-frame clones and drops some. The sample has approximately 130,000 clones; just over 90% are singletons. Sequenced here: CD4+ or CD8+ T cells sorted from blood, sampled in a trial of the OX40 agonist ivuxolimab. The receptors come from an adult with an advanced solid tumor such as melanoma, head and neck, liver or kidney cancer.

This clone was recorded only once. The chain combines TRBV9 with TRBJ2-2; D unclear. Germline V gives CDR1 SGDLS, CDR2 YYNGEE. The ends were cut back, 0 bases at V and 6 bases at J, with 6 bases in the middle. This CDR3 is 13 amino acids long. The CDR3 bases are TGTGCCAGCAGCGTAGCCAAGCCCGGGGAGCTGTTTTTT. Residues: CASSVAKPGELFF. Combining the CDR3 with reference TRBV9 and TRBJ2-2 gives the whole variable domain DSGVTQTPKHLITATGQRVTLRCSPRSGDLSVYWYQQSLDQGLQFLIQYYNGEERAKGNILERFSAQQFPDLHSELNLSSLELGDSALYFCASSVAKPGELFFGEGSRLTVL.

This sequence joins TRBV9 and TRBJ2-7, with 10 bases aligning to TRBD1. V was clipped by 3 bases and J by 2 bases; unmatched bases: 5. Germline V CDR1 and CDR2: SGDLS, YYNGEE. This CDR3 has 15 residues. The CDR3 spells CASSAQGQGTYEQYF. DNA for the CDR3: TGTGCCAGCAGCGCGCAGGGACAGGGGACCTACGAGCAGTACTTC.

The chain recombines TRBV28 with TRBJ1-5; D gene ambiguous. Germline CDR1 and CDR2: MDHEN and SYDVKM. This CDR3 region has 12 residues. Trimming pared 5 bases from V and 7 bases from J, leaving 9 bases between. CDR3 loop: CASSRQRQPQHF. DNA for the CDR3: TGTGCCAGCAGTAGACAACGCCAGCCCCAGCATTTT.

This clone was observed a handful of times. This rearrangement joins TRBV18 to TRBJ1-1; D is unclear. Trimming pared 3 bases from V and 0 bases from J, leaving 11 bases between. Germline CDR1 is KGHSH and CDR2 is LQKENI. This CDR3 is built from 15 residues. The CDR3 sequence: CASSPPGGMNTEAFF. CDR3 in DNA: TGTGCCAGCTCACCCCCCGGAGGGATGAACACTGAAGCTTTCTTT.

V is TRBV9 and J is TRBJ2-3; the D is unclear. The ends were cut back, 0 bases at V and 8 bases at J, with 13 bases in the middle. There are 14 residues in the CDR3. CDR1 SGDLS and CDR2 YYNGEE come from the germline V gene. CDR3 sequence (DNA): TGTGCCAGCAGCGTAGTGTCTGTTTCGGGTACGCAGTATTTT. This sequence encodes CASSVVSVSGTQYF.